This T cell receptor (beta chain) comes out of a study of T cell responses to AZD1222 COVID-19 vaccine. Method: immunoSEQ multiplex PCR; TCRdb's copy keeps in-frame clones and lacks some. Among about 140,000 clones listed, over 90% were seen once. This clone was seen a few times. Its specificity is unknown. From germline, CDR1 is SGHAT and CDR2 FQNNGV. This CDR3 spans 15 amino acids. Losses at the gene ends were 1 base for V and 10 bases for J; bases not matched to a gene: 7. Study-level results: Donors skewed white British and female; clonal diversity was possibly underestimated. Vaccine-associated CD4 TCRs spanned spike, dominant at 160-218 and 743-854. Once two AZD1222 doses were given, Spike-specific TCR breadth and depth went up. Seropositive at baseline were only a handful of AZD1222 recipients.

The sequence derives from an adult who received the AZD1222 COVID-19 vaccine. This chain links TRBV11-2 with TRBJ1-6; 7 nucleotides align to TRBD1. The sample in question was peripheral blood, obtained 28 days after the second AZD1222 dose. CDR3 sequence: CASSLVAGGRSPLHF. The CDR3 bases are TGTGCCAGCAGCTTAGTAGCAGGGGGTCGATCACCCCTCCACTTT.